This T cell receptor (beta chain) is from a study of lymphopenia after photon versus proton radiotherapy. Study conclusions and caveats: Photon-treated patients lost naive T cells and TCR diversity; proton-treated stayed stable. Post-nadir TCR diversity decline inversely tracked overall survival among those who died.

Profiling relied on immunoSEQ multiplex PCR, and the TCRdb table lists in-frame clones only, not all of them. Of approximately 150,000 clones listed, about 85% are singletons. Regarding this clone: What it recognizes is unknown.

The TCR sequence derives from a man aged 45-65 years with gastric cancer. Sample: peripheral blood, taken from a patient treated with photon-based radiotherapy.

CDR3 bases: TGTGCCAGCAGCGACCAGGGGGGATCTGAAGCTTTCTTT. Translating gives CASSDQGGSEAFF. The chain joins TRBV7-2 to TRBJ1-1, with 7 bases aligning to TRBD1. The CDR3 is made up of 13 amino acids. CDR1 is SGHTA, CDR2 FQGNSA, per germline. V gave up 5 bases and J gave up 6 bases; unmatched junction bases: 6.